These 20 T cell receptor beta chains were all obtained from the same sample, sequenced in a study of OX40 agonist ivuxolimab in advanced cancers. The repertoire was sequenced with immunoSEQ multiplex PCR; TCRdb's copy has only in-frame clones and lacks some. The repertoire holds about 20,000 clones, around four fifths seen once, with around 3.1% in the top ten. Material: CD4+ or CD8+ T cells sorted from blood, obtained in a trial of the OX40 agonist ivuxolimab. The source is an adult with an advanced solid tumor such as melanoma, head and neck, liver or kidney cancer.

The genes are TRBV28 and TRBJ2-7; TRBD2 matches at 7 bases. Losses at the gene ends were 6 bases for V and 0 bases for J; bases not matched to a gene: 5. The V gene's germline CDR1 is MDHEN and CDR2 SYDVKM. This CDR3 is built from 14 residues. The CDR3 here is CASRPGTNSYEQYF. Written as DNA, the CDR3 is TGTGCCAGCAGGCCCGGGACTAACTCCTACGAGCAGTACTTC. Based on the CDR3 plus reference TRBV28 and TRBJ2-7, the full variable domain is DVKVTQSSRYLVKRTGEKVFLECVQDMDHENMFWYRQDPGLGLRLIYFSYDVKMKEKGDIPEGYSVSREKKERFSLILESASTNQTSMYLCASRPGTNSYEQYFGPGTRLTVT.

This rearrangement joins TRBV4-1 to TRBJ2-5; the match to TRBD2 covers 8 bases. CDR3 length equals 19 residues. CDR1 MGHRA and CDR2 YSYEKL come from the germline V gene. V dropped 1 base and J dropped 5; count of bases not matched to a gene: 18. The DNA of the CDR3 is TGCGCCAGCAGCCAAGGACCCTGGGGGTTGCGGGGGGAAGGTGAGACCCAGTACTTC. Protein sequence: CASSQGPWGLRGEGETQYF.

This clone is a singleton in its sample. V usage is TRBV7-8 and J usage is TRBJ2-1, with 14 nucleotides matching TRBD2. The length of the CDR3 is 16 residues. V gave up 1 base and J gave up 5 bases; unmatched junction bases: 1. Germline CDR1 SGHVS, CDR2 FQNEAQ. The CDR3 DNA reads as TGTGCCAGCAGCTTAGGACTAGCGGGAGGGGACAATGAGCAGTTCTTC. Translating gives CASSLGLAGGDNEQFF. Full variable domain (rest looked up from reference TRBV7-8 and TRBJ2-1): GAGVSQSPRYKVAKRGQDVALRCDPISGHVSLFWYQQALGQGPEFLTYFQNEAQLDKSGLPSDRFFAERPEGSVSTLKIQRTQQEDSAVYLCASSLGLAGGDNEQFFGPGTRLTVL.

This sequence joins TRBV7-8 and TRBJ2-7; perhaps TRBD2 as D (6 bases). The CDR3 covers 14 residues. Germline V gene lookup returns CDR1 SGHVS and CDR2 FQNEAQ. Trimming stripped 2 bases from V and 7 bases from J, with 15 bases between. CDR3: CASSLRAREDEQYF. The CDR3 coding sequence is TGTGCCAGCAGCTTAAGGGCCAGGGAGGATGAGCAGTACTTC.

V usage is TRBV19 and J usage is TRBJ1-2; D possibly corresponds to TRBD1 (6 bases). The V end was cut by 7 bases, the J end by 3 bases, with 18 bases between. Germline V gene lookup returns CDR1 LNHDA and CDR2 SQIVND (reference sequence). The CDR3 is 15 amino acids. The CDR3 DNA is TGTGCCAGTATCAATGGGGGGGCGTCCGACTATGGCTACACCTTC. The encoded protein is CASINGGASDYGYTF.

The CDR3 nucleotides read TGTGCCAGCAGGGCCACCCGGACAGGGCCCTATGGCTACACCTTC. Encoded protein: CASRATRTGPYGYTF. The rearrangement joins TRBV7-8 to TRBJ1-2; TRBD1 matches at 8 bases. Germline V gives CDR1 SGHVS, CDR2 FQNEAQ. This CDR3 is built from 15 residues. V was pared by 6 bases and J by 4 bases, with 10 bases of the junction left unmatched.

The CDR3 sequence is CASSPPGGNNQPQHF. CDR3 DNA sequence: TGTGCCAGCAGCCCCCCGGGAGGGAACAATCAGCCCCAGCATTTT. The chain couples TRBV6-6 to TRBJ1-5; D unclear. Germline CDR1 and CDR2: MNHNY and SVGAGI (reference sequence). The length of the CDR3 is 15 residues. The germline V and J ends were trimmed by 6 bases and 3 bases, with 15 bases remaining between them.

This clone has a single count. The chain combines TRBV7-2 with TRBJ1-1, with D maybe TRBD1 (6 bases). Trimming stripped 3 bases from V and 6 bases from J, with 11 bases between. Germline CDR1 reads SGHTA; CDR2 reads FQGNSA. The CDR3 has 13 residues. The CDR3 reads CASSFHRAAEAFF. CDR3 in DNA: TGTGCCAGCAGCTTTCACAGGGCCGCTGAAGCTTTCTTT.

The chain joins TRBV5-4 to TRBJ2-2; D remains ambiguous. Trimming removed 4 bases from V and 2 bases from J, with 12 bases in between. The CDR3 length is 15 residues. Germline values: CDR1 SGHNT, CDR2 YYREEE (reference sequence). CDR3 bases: TGTGCCAGCAGCATTGGACCCTTAAACACCGGGGAGCTGTTTTTT. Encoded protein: CASSIGPLNTGELFF. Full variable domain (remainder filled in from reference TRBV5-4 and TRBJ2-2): ETGVTQSPTHLIKTRGQQVTLRCSSQSGHNTVSWYQQALGQGPQFIFQYYREEENGRGNFPPRFSGLQFPNYSSELNVNALELDDSALYLCASSIGPLNTGELFFGEGSRLTVL.

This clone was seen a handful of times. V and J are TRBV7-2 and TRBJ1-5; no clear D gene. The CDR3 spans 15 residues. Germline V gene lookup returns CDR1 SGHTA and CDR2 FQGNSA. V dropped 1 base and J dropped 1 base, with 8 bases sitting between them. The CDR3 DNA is TGTGCCAGCAGCTTAGGGGTTTCGAGCAATCAGCCCCAGCATTTT. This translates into CASSLGVSSNQPQHF.

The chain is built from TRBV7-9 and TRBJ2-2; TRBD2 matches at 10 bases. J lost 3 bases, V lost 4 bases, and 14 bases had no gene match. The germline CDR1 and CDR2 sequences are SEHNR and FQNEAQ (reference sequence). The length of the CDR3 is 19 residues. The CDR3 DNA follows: TGTGCCAGCAGCTACGGGAGCCAGCGGGGGGGCGTATACACCGGGGAGCTGTTTTTT. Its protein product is CASSYGSQRGGVYTGELFF.

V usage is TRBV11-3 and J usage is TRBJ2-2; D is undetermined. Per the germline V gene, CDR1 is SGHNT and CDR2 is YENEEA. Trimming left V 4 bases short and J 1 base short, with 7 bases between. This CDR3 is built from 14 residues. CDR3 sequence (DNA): TGTGCCAGCAGCTCCAGACAGAACACCGGGGAGCTGTTTTTT. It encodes CASSSRQNTGELFF.

The CDR3 DNA reads as TGTGCCAGCAGCGTTGAGCCAGTTCGCACAGATACGCAGTATTTT. It yields the protein CASSVEPVRTDTQYF. The chain recombines TRBV9 with TRBJ2-3, with no clear D. Germline values: CDR1 SGDLS, CDR2 YYNGEE. V lost 2 bases to trimming and J lost 1 base, with 11 bases between them. This CDR3 region has 15 residues.

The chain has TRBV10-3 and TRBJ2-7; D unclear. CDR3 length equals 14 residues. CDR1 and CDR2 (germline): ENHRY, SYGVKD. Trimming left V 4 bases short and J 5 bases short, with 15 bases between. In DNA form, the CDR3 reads TGTGCCATCAGTGTAATAGCTCTCGGCGACGAGCAGTACTTC. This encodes CAISVIALGDEQYF.

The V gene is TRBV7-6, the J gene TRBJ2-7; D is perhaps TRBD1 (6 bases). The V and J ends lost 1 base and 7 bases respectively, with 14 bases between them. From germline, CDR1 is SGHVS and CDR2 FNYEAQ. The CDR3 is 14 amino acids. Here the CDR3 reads CASSLGGNRVEQYF. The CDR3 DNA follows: TGTGCCAGCAGCTTAGGGGGGAACAGGGTTGAGCAGTACTTC.

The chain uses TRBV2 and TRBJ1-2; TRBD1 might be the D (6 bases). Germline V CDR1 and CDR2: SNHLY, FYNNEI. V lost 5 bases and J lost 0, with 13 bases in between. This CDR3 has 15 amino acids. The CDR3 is CASSPHRASNYGYTF. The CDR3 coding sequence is TGTGCCAGCAGTCCCCACAGGGCCTCTAACTATGGCTACACCTTC.

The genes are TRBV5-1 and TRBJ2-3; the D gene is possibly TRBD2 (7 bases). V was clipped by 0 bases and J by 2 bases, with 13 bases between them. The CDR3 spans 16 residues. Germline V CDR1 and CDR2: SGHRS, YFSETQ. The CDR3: CASSLARGGNTDTQYF. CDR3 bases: TGCGCCAGCAGCTTGGCTCGCGGGGGCAACACAGATACGCAGTATTTT.

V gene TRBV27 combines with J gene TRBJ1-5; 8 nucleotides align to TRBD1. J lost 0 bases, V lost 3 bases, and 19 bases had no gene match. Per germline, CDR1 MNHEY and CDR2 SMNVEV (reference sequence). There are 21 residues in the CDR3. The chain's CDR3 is CASSLFPAPGQVDYSNQPQHF. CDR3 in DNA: TGTGCCAGCAGTTTGTTCCCTGCTCCGGGACAGGTAGATTATAGCAATCAGCCCCAGCATTTT.

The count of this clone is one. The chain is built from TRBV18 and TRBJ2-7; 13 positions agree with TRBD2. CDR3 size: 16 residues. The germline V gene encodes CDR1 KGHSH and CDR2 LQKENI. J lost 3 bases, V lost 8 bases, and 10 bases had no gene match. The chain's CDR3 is CASTPRTSGSLYEQYF. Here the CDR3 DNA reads TGTGCCAGCACCCCAAGGACTAGCGGGAGCCTCTACGAGCAGTACTTC.

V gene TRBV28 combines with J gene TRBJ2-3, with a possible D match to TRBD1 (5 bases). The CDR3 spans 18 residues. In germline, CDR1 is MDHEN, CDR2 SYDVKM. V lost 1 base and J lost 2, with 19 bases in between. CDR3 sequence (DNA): TGTGCCAGCAGTTTATCCCCCGGTGCCAGGGAAGACACAGATACGCAGTATTTT. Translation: CASSLSPGAREDTDTQYF.